These 5 T cell receptor beta chains originate from one sample sequenced in a study of blood T cell repertoires in COVID-19. TCRdb's copy holds only in-frame clones and misses some; the assay was immunoSEQ multiplex PCR. The sample has more than 200,000 clones; about 88% are singletons. Sequenced sample: peripheral blood. These receptors came from a man younger than 40 with active or convalescent COVID-19.

The chain couples TRBV5-8 to TRBJ2-7; no clear D. The V and J ends lost 4 bases and 4 bases respectively, with 9 bases between them. Per the germline V gene, CDR1 is SGHTS and CDR2 is YDEGEE. The CDR3 is 12 amino acids. CDR3 protein: CASSLTNYEQYF. CDR3 DNA: TGTGCCAGCAGCCTTACAAATTACGAGCAGTACTTC. Together with reference TRBV5-8 and TRBJ2-7, the CDR3 gives the full variable domain: EAGVTQSPTHLIKTRGQQATLRCSPISGHTSVYWYQQALGLGLQFLLWYDEGEERNRGNFPPRFSGRQFPNYSSELNVNALELEDSALYLCASSLTNYEQYFGPGTRLTVT.

The V and J genes are TRBV3-1 (or the pseudogene TRBV3-2) and TRBJ1-1; D may be TRBD1 (5 bases). V was shortened by 10 bases and J by 1 base, with 10 bases between the two germline ends. The CDR3 is 12 residues long. Germline-derived CDR1 and CDR2 are LGHDT and YNNKEL (reference sequence). CDR3 sequence (DNA): TGTGCCACGGGGGGAGCGAACACTGAAGCTTTCTTT. It codes for CATGGANTEAFF.

The chain couples TRBV15 to TRBJ2-7; a weak D match, TRBD2 (5 bases). Trimming left V 3 bases short and J 2 bases short, with 14 bases between. CDR3 size: 15 residues. CDR1 is LNHNV, CDR2 YYDKDF, per germline (reference sequence). CDR3 region: CATSRSPAEAYEQYF. CDR3 bases: TGTGCCACCAGCAGGTCCCCAGCGGAGGCCTACGAGCAGTACTTC. Based on the CDR3 plus reference TRBV15 and TRBJ2-7, the full variable domain is DAMVIQNPRYQVTQFGKPVTLSCSQTLNHNVMYWYQQKSSQAPKLLFHYYDKDFNNEADTPDNFQSRRPNTSFCFLDIRSPGLGDTAMYLCATSRSPAEAYEQYFGPGTRLTVT.

V and J are TRBV10-1 and TRBJ2-3; 9 bases are shared with TRBD1. Germline CDR1 is WNHNN and CDR2 is SYGVQD (reference sequence). This CDR3 has 15 amino acids. J gave up 4 bases and V 2 bases, and 4 bases lay outside the gene matches. DNA of the CDR3: TGCGCCAGCAGTGAGGGACAGGGGTTTGCAGATACGCAGTATTTT. Protein product: CASSEGQGFADTQYF.

The chain couples TRBV11-3 to TRBJ2-1; a weak D match, TRBD2 (6 bases). The germline V gene encodes CDR1 SGHNT and CDR2 YENEEA. Trimming took off 5 bases at V and 0 bases at J, with 20 bases between the two ends. The CDR3 runs 18 residues. CDR3 coding DNA: TGTGCCAGCAGCCACAGGTCTAGCGCCAGTAGCTCCTACAATGAGCAGTTCTTC. Translated, it gives CASSHRSSASSSYNEQFF.